Shown below are 6 T cell receptor beta chains from a single sample sequenced in a study of T cells in narcolepsy. Only in-frame clones appear in the TCRdb table, and some are missing; sequencing was by immunoSEQ multiplex PCR. The profile shows about 32,000 clones, 83% of them singletons. The source material was memory (CD45RA-) CD4+ T cells from blood. Receptors originate from a human donor in good health.

This rearrangement joins TRBV4-3 to TRBJ1-6; D gene unclear. Germline V gene sequence: CDR1 LGHNA, CDR2 YSLEER. V was cut by 4 bases and J by 0 bases, with 16 bases left in between. The CDR3 length is 18 residues. The CDR3 region has the DNA TGCGCCAGCAGCCTGAAAGGTATTTCGAGCTCCTATAATTCACCCCTCCACTTT. Translated, it gives CASSLKGISSSYNSPLHF.

This chain connects TRBV28 to TRBJ1-1; D unclear. V lost 6 bases and J 2 bases, leaving 10 bases between the germline ends. This CDR3 is 13 amino acids long. Germline assignment: CDR1 MDHEN and CDR2 SYDVKM. For the CDR3, the DNA is TGTGCCAGCAGCACCCACGAAAACACTGAAGCTTTCTTT. It encodes CASSTHENTEAFF.

The chain carries TRBV7-7 and TRBJ2-1, with 9 nucleotides matching TRBD1. Germline V gives CDR1 SSHAT, CDR2 FNYEAQ (reference sequence). V was pared by 1 base and J by 4 bases, with 11 bases of the junction left unmatched. CDR3 size: 18 residues. The CDR3 bases are TGTGCCAGCAGCTTAGGTTCCTTTGGGACAGGGAAATACAATGAGCAGTTCTTC. Translated: CASSLGSFGTGKYNEQFF.

This chain uses TRBV6-5 with TRBJ1-5; a possible D gene is TRBD1 (6 bases). CDR3 length: 13 amino acids. In germline, CDR1 is MNHEY, CDR2 SVGAGI. V lost 6 bases and J 3 bases, leaving 9 bases between the germline ends. CDR3 sequence reads: CASRYRDNQPQHF. DNA for the CDR3: TGTGCCAGCAGGTACAGGGACAATCAGCCCCAGCATTTT.

V usage is TRBV10-3 and J usage is TRBJ2-1; D possibly matches TRBD1 or TRBD2 (5 bases each). This CDR3 region has 14 residues. Germline-derived CDR1 and CDR2 are ENHRY and SYGVKD. V lost 4 bases, J lost 5 bases, and 12 bases lay in between. CDR3 nucleotides: TGTGCCATCAGTGCCGAGGGGAGACACAATGAGCAGTTCTTC. Its translation is CAISAEGRHNEQFF.

The gene calls are TRBV28 and TRBJ2-7; 10 positions match TRBD1. Germline V CDR1 and CDR2: MDHEN, SYDVKM. CDR3 size: 15 residues. Germline trimming cut 5 bases from V and 11 bases from J; bases unmatched to any gene: 15. The CDR3 coding sequence is TGTGCCAGCAGTCCTATCGGGACAGGGGAAAGGAGGAAGTACTTC. Translated: CASSPIGTGERRKYF.